These 10 T cell receptor beta chains were sequenced from one sample in a study of T cells after yellow fever vaccination. TCRdb recomputed calls from the 5' RACE reads with MiXCR, one row per CDR3 protein. The sample lists around 68,000 distinct CDR3 sequences; roughly 7% were seen once. The sequenced sample was CD8+ T cells sorted from PBMCs, obtained approximately 11 days after the first yellow fever vaccination. These receptors originate from a man between 18 and 29 years old who received the YFV17D yellow fever vaccine.

There are many counts of this clonotype. This chain uses TRBV6-5 with TRBJ2-1, with TRBD1 matching 11 bases. Losses at the gene ends were 0 bases for V and 0 bases for J; bases not matched to a gene: 4. The length of the CDR3 is 18 residues. The V gene's germline CDR1 is MNHEY and CDR2 SVGAGI. The DNA of the CDR3 is TGTGCCAGCAGTTACTCGATCGGGACAGGGGGCTCCTACAATGAGCAGTTCTTC. Its protein product is CASSYSIGTGGSYNEQFF.

This clonotype was observed a single time. The chain links TRBV6-2 or TRBV6-3 to TRBJ2-6, with 12 nucleotides matching TRBD2. The CDR3 extends over 19 amino acids. Unmatched junction bases numbered 9, after V lost 2 bases and J lost 4 bases. The germline V gene has CDR1 MNHEY and CDR2 SVGEGT. The CDR3: CASSYHVTSGGLGANVLTF. The CDR3 coding sequence is TGTGCCAGCAGTTACCATGTGACTAGCGGGGGACTGGGGGCCAACGTCCTGACTTTC.

This clonotype was recorded many times. The chain joins TRBV7-8 to TRBJ2-7; TRBD2 matches at 7 bases. This CDR3 has 15 residues. Germline V CDR1 and CDR2: SGHVS, FQNEAQ. With V trimmed by 6 bases and J by 1 base, 9 bases remained unmatched. The CDR3 nucleotides are TGTGCCAGCAGAAACACCGGGACTACTTCCTACGAGCAGTACTTC. Protein sequence: CASRNTGTTSYEQYF.

This clonotype showed up many times. V is TRBV6-1 and J is TRBJ2-2; D is tentatively TRBD1 or TRBD2 (5 bases each). The CDR3 totals 14 residues. With 6 bases removed from V and 6 bases from J, the gap between germline ends came to 14 bases. Germline CDR1 is MNHNS and CDR2 is SASEGT. The CDR3 DNA is TGTGCCAGCAGCGAGGGGCCCGAGGCCGGGGAGCTGTTTTTT. Encoded protein: CASSEGPEAGELFF.

This clonotype was counted at least ten times. V is TRBV7-9 and J is TRBJ2-2; unclear D gene. V gave up 5 bases and J gave up 8 bases, with 9 bases separating them. The CDR3 is 12 residues long. Germline assignment: CDR1 SEHNR and CDR2 FQNEAQ (reference sequence). This CDR3 reads CASSAISGELFF. CDR3 bases: TGTGCCAGCAGCGCCATATCTGGGGAGCTGTTTTTT.

Of note for this clonotype: A single base separates this from a much larger clone, so it may be a read error. This chain joins TRBV5-4 and TRBJ2-2; a possible D gene is TRBD2 (5 bases). Per the germline V gene, CDR1 is SGHNT and CDR2 is YYREEE (reference sequence). The CDR3 contains 14 residues. Trimming left V 1 base short and J 3 bases short, with 7 bases between. CDR3 nucleotides: TGTGCCAGCAGCTTGTCGGACTACACCGGGGAGCTGTTTTTT. Its translation is CASSLSDYTGELFF.

Many counts were recorded for this clonotype. The chain couples TRBV4-2 to TRBJ1-6, with a weak D call TRBD1 (6 bases). This CDR3 comprises 13 residues. The germline CDR1 and CDR2 sequences are LGHNA and YNFKEQ. Deletions cut 2 bases from V and 12 bases from J, with 11 bases between. This CDR3 reads CASSQLTGRPLHF. Written as DNA, the CDR3 is TGTGCCAGCAGCCAATTGACAGGCCGACCCCTCCACTTT.

The V and J genes are TRBV29-1 and TRBJ1-1; no clear D. The germline V and J ends were trimmed by 5 bases and 2 bases, with 6 bases remaining between them. The CDR3 consists of 11 residues. Germline assignment: CDR1 SQVTM and CDR2 ANQGSEA. CDR3 in amino acids: CSVWVNTEAFF. CDR3 bases: TGCAGCGTTTGGGTTAACACTGAAGCTTTCTTT.

This clonotype has at least ten counts. The chain is built from TRBV12-3 or TRBV12-4 and TRBJ2-1, with 8 bases lining up with TRBD2. The CDR3 sequence is 15 residues long. Germline trimming cut 4 bases from V and 6 bases from J; bases unmatched to any gene: 8. The CDR3 bases are TGTGCCAGCAGTTCTCGGGGGGGTAAATTCAATGAGCAGTTCTTC. It translates to CASSSRGGKFNEQFF.

This clonotype was counted many times. This chain joins TRBV6-2 or TRBV6-3 and TRBJ1-1; no reliable D call. The germline V gene encodes CDR1 MNHEY and CDR2 SVGEGT. The CDR3 is made up of 12 amino acids. V was trimmed by 2 bases and J by 11 bases, leaving 12 bases between them. The CDR3 loop is CASSYNIVPAFF. For the CDR3, the DNA is TGTGCCAGCAGTTACAACATCGTACCGGCTTTCTTT.